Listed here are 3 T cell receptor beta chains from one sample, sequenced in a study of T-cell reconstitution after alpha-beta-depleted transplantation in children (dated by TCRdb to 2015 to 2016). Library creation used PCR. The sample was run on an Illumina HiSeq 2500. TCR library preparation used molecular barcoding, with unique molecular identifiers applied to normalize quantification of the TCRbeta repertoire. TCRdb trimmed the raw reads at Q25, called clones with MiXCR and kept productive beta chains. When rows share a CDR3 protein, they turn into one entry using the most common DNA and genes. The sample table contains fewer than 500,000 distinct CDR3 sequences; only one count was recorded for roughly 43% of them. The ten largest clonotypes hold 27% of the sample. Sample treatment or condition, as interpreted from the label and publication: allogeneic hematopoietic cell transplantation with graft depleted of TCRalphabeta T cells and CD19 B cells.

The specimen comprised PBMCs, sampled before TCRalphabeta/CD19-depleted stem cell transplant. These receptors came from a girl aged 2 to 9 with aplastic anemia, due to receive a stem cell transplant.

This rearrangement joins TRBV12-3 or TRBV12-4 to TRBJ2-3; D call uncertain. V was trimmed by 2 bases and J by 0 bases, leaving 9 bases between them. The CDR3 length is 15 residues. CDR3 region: CASSLTGLSTDTQYF. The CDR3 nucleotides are TGTGCCAGCAGTTTAACGGGCCTTAGCACAGATACGCAGTATTTT.

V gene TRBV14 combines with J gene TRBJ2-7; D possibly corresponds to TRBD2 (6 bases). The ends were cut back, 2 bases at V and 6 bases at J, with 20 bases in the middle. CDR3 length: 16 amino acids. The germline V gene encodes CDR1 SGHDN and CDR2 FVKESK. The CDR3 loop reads CASSQFPLGRGGEQYF. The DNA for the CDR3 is TGTGCCAGCAGCCAATTCCCCCTGGGTAGGGGAGGCGAGCAGTACTTC.

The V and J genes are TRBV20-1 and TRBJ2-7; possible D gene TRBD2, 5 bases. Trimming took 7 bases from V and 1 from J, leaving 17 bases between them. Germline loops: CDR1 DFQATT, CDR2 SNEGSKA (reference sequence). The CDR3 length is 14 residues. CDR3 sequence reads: CSGKFPGISYEQYF. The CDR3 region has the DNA TGCAGTGGAAAGTTTCCGGGGATTTCCTACGAGCAGTACTTC.